This T cell receptor (beta chain) is drawn from a study of T-cell reconstitution after alpha-beta-depleted transplantation in children. This clonotype showed up just a few times. The antigen remains undetermined. Preparing the TCRbeta library involved the use of unique molecular identifiers. TCRdb ran MiXCR on the PCR reads and lists one entry per CDR3 protein. The table includes around 450,000 distinct CDR3 sequences, about 16% detected once. Trimming removed 2 bases from V and 3 bases from J; junction bases left unmatched: 6. CDR3 length: 15 amino acids. Germline CDR1 and CDR2: SEHNR and FQNEAQ (reference sequence). Study-wide findings and caveats: Reports say that about two months after transplant, the alpha-beta T cells came out of several hundred graft clones that had expanded.

Material: PBMCs, mostly from graft donor cells, obtained 360 days after TCRalphabeta/CD19-depleted stem cell transplant. The clonotype originates from a boy younger than two who had a stem cell transplant for Wiskott-Aldrich syndrome, so the T cells may come from the graft donor. The chain couples TRBV7-9 to TRBJ2-7; 8 nucleotides agree with TRBD2. This chain's CDR3 is CASSLKAGGIYEQYF. CDR3 bases: TGTGCCAGCAGCTTAAAGGCGGGGGGCATCTACGAGCAGTACTTC.